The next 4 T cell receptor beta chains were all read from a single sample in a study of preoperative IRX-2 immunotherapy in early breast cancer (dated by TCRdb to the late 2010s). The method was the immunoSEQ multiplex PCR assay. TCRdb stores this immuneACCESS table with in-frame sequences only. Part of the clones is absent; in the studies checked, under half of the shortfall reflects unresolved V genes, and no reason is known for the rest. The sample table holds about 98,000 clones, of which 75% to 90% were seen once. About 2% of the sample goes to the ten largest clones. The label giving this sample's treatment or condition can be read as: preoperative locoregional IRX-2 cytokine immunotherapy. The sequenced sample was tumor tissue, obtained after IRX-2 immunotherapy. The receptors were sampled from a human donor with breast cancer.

In nucleotides, the CDR3 is TGTGCCTGGAGAGGGACTAGCGGGAGGAGGAGCACAGATACGCAGTATTTT. Translating it yields CAWRGTSGRRSTDTQYF. The V gene is TRBV30, the J gene TRBJ2-3; 15 bases agree with TRBD2. V dropped 3 bases and J dropped 0; count of bases not matched to a gene: 4. Germline V gives CDR1 GTSNPN, CDR2 SVGIG (reference sequence). This CDR3 region has 17 residues.

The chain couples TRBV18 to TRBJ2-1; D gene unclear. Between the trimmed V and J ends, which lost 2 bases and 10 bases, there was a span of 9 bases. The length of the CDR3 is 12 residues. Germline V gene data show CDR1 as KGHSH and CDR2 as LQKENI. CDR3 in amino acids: CASSPEVDEQFF. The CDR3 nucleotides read TGTGCCAGCTCACCAGAGGTGGACGAGCAGTTCTTC. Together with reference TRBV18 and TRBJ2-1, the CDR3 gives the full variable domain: NAGVMQNPRHLVRRRGQEARLRCSPMKGHSHVYWYRQLPEEGLKFMVYLQKENIIDESGMPKERFSAEFPKEGPSILRIQQVVRGDSAAYFCASSPEVDEQFFGPGTRLTVL.

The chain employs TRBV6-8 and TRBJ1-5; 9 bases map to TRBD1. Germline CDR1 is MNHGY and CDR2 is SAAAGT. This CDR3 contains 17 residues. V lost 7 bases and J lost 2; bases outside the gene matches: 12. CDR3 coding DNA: TGTGCCAGCACCAGAACAGGGGGCGGCGCCGGCAATCAGCCCCAGCATTTT. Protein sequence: CASTRTGGGAGNQPQHF.

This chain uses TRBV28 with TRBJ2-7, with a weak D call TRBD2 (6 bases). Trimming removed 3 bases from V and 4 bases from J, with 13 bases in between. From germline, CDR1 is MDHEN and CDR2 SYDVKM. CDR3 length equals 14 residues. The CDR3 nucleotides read TGTGCCAGCAGTTTCGGTGGCGGAGGGTACGAGCAGTACTTC. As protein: CASSFGGGGYEQYF.